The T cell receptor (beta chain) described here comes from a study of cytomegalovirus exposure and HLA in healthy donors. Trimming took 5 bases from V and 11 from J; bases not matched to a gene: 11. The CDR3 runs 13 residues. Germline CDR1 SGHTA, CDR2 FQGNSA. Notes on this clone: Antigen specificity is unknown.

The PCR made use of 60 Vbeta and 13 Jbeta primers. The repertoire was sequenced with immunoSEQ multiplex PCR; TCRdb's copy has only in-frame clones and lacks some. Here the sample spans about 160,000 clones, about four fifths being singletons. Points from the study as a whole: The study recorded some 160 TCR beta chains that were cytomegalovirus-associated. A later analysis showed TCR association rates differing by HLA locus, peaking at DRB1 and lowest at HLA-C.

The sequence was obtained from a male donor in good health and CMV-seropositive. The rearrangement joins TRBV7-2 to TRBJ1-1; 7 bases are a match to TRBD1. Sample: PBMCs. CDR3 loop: CASSNYRGSEAFF. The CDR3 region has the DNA TGTGCCAGCAGCAATTACAGGGGAAGCGAGGCTTTCTTT.